Sequencing of this T cell receptor beta chain was carried out in a study of cytomegalovirus exposure and HLA in healthy donors. Healthy bone marrow donors made up the cohort. Both 60 Vbeta primers and 13 Jbeta primers went into the PCR. The table came from immunoSEQ multiplex PCR; TCRdb's copy has only in-frame clones and leaves some out. This table holds about 170,000 clones, roughly 81% found once. General study findings and limits: Earlier analysis found most TCR beta V segments productive about 87% or about 30% of the time. Through in vitro validation, three CMV-associated chains were shown to be specific for CMV antigens.

CDR3 length: 13 amino acids. Germline V gene lookup returns CDR1 SGDLS and CDR2 YYNGEE. V lost 0 bases and J 4 bases, leaving 7 bases between the germline ends. A note on this clone: The antigen is undetermined.

The chain uses TRBV9 and TRBJ2-5, with TRBD2 as a possible D gene (6 bases). The sample consisted of PBMCs. The origin of this receptor is a man aged 25 to 40 in good health and CMV-seropositive. The CDR3 reads CASSVDGGETQYF. In nucleotides, the CDR3 is TGTGCCAGCAGCGTAGACGGGGGAGAGACCCAGTACTTC.